Presented here are 3 T cell receptor beta chains from one specimen sequenced in a study of blood T cell repertoires in COVID-19. The data were produced by immunoSEQ multiplex PCR, yet TCRdb's version contains in-frame clones alone and is incomplete. The profile shows under 300,000 clones, 85% to 90% of them singletons. The specimen was PBMCs or T cells enriched from blood (not recorded which). These receptors were obtained from a man aged 40-55 years who had recovered from COVID-19.

The V and J genes are TRBV5-6 and TRBJ2-7; a weak D match, TRBD1 (6 bases). V was shortened by 0 bases and J by 4 bases, with 11 bases between the two germline ends. Per the germline V gene, CDR1 is SGHDT and CDR2 is YYEEEE. The CDR3 has 14 residues. The CDR3 DNA sequence: TGTGCCAGCAGCTTGGCAGGGGAAGGGTACGAGCAGTACTTC. Translated: CASSLAGEGYEQYF.

This clone was recorded many times. The chain links TRBV4-1 to TRBJ2-7, with D possibly TRBD1 on 6 matching bases. The CDR3 is made up of 15 amino acids. V was clipped by 2 bases and J by 2 bases, with 13 bases between them. Germline lookup yields CDR1 MGHRA and CDR2 YSYEKL. CDR3 protein: CASSQLDRSTYEQYF. The CDR3 DNA sequence: TGCGCCAGCAGCCAATTAGACAGGTCAACCTACGAGCAGTACTTC.

This chain links TRBV29-1 with TRBJ2-7, with 7 bases aligning to TRBD2. The germline gives CDR1 SQVTM, CDR2 ANQGSEA. J gave up 3 bases and V 6 bases, and 8 bases lay outside the gene matches. The CDR3 covers 13 residues. The CDR3, as DNA: TGCAGCGTGGCTCGTGGCGGGAGCTACGAGCAGTACTTC. Translated: CSVARGGSYEQYF.